These 16 T cell receptor beta chains originate from one sample sequenced in a study of blood T cell repertoires in COVID-19. Profiled with immunoSEQ multiplex PCR; TCRdb holds only in-frame clones, not every one. The sample yields over 200,000 clones, approximately 91% seen once. The sample was peripheral blood. Source of these receptors: a woman aged 55-70 years with acute or convalescent COVID-19.

The CDR3: CASSHGTVTSYEQYF. The CDR3 bases are TGCGCCAGCAGCCACGGGACAGTGACTTCCTACGAGCAGTACTTC. The rearrangement links TRBV5-1 to TRBJ2-7, with TRBD1 matching over 7 bases. Per the germline V gene, CDR1 is SGHRS and CDR2 is YFSETQ. The trim removed 4 bases at V and 1 base at J, leaving 8 bases unmatched. This CDR3 has 15 residues.

This clone was seen just once. The same CDR3 can be traced to other DNA sequences in this sample. V usage is TRBV7-2 and J usage is TRBJ1-2; 7 positions agree with TRBD1. The germline V gene encodes CDR1 SGHTA and CDR2 FQGNSA. The junction had 1 base not matched to a gene; V was cut back by 5 bases and J by 1 base. The CDR3 consists of 13 residues. The CDR3 coding sequence is TGTGCCAGCAGCCGACAGGGTAACTATGGCTACACCTTC. Translation: CASSRQGNYGYTF.

The chain couples TRBV3-1 (or the pseudogene TRBV3-2) to TRBJ2-5, with D hard to call. Per the germline V gene, CDR1 is LGHDT and CDR2 is YNNKEL (reference sequence). This CDR3 contains 15 residues. The V and J ends lost 3 bases and 6 bases respectively, with 17 bases between them. CDR3 DNA sequence: TGTGCCAGCAGCCATCAATTAGTCGTCGGTCAGACCCAGTACTTC. This sequence encodes CASSHQLVVGQTQYF.

This clone was observed once. V gene TRBV5-1 combines with J gene TRBJ2-1; 8 bases fit TRBD1. The junction had 4 bases not matched to a gene; V was cut back by 0 bases and J by 8 bases. The CDR3 extends over 14 amino acids. Germline V gene lookup returns CDR1 SGHRS and CDR2 YFSETQ. The CDR3 DNA is TGCGCCAGCAGCTTGGAGACAGGGGTGGATGAGCAGTTCTTC. It translates to CASSLETGVDEQFF.

CDR3 protein: CASSIGRAAYNEQFF. CDR3 nucleotides: TGTGCCAGTAGTATCGGGAGGGCGGCCTACAATGAGCAGTTCTTC. The genes are TRBV19 and TRBJ2-1; 8 bases line up with TRBD2. This CDR3 spans 15 amino acids. Looked up from germline, CDR1 is LNHDA and CDR2 is SQIVND (reference sequence). Trimming cost V 3 bases and J 2 bases; bases outside gene matches: 3.

J is TRBJ1-1 and V is TRBV12-3 or TRBV12-4; D ambiguous. The CDR3 is 12 amino acids. Trimming cost V 5 bases and J 7 bases, with 11 bases left between them. The CDR3 loop is CASSQDSGEAFF. The DNA of the CDR3 is TGTGCCAGCAGTCAGGACTCTGGTGAAGCTTTCTTT.

V usage is TRBV30 and J usage is TRBJ1-1, with D perhaps TRBD1 (6 bases). This CDR3 contains 12 residues. V was cut by 5 bases and J by 5 bases, with 12 bases left in between. Germline values: CDR1 GTSNPN, CDR2 SVGIG (reference sequence). The CDR3 sequence is CAWEQGRTEAFF. The CDR3 DNA reads TGTGCCTGGGAACAGGGACGTACTGAAGCTTTCTTT.

This clone has just a few counts. The CDR3 reads CSVEMTLTSTDTQYF. CDR3 nucleotides: TGCAGCGTTGAAATGACCCTGACTAGCACAGATACGCAGTATTTT. The chain joins TRBV29-1 to TRBJ2-3; D is ambiguous. Germline CDR1 is SQVTM and CDR2 is ANQGSEA. CDR3 length: 15 amino acids. Trimming stripped 2 bases from V and 0 bases from J, with 12 bases between.

This clone has a single count. This chain connects TRBV6-2 or TRBV6-3 to TRBJ2-4; the match to TRBD2 covers 8 bases. Germline trimming cut 6 bases from V and 8 bases from J; bases unmatched to any gene: 12. The CDR3 sequence is 15 residues long. The germline V gene encodes CDR1 MNHEY and CDR2 SVGEGT. DNA for the CDR3: TGTGCCAGCAGCCCCAATAGCGGGAAGAGATACATTCAGTACTTC. It yields the protein CASSPNSGKRYIQYF.

The rearrangement links TRBV30 to TRBJ1-4, with 7 bases identical to TRBD1. Germline V gene data show CDR1 as GTSNPN and CDR2 as SVGIG (reference sequence). The CDR3 contains 14 residues. V lost 5 bases to trimming and J lost 4 bases; unmatched junction nucleotides: 7. The CDR3 spells CAWGTGAGNEKLFF. CDR3 DNA: TGTGCCTGGGGAACAGGGGCGGGTAATGAAAAACTGTTTTTT. Supplemented by reference TRBV30 and TRBJ1-4, the full variable domain reads SQTIHQWPATLVQPVGSPLSLECTVEGTSNPNLYWYRQAAGRGLQLLFYSVGIGQISSEVPQNLSASRPQDRQFILSSKKLLLSDSGFYLCAWGTGAGNEKLFFGSGTQLSVL.

The J gene is TRBJ2-1, the V gene TRBV7-9; D may be TRBD2 (5 bases). Germline assignment: CDR1 SEHNR and CDR2 FQNEAQ (reference sequence). The CDR3 is made up of 11 amino acids. For the CDR3, the DNA is TGTCAAGGAGGCCGAGACAATGAGCAGTTCTTC. This gives the protein CQGGRDNEQFF.

V usage is TRBV9 and J usage is TRBJ2-7; 13 nucleotides align to TRBD2. The CDR3 contains 14 residues. The germline gives CDR1 SGDLS, CDR2 YYNGEE. With 0 bases clipped from V and 9 bases from J, the junction kept 3 bases outside the gene matches. CDR3 sequence reads: CASSVGLAGGAQYF. Here the CDR3 DNA reads TGTGCCAGCAGCGTAGGACTAGCGGGAGGTGCGCAGTACTTC. The whole variable domain, remainder taken from reference TRBV9 and TRBJ2-7, is DSGVTQTPKHLITATGQRVTLRCSPRSGDLSVYWYQQSLDQGLQFLIQYYNGEERAKGNILERFSAQQFPDLHSELNLSSLELGDSALYFCASSVGLAGGAQYFGPGTRLTVT.

The chain is built from TRBV28 and TRBJ2-4; 7 nucleotides match TRBD2. Per germline, CDR1 MDHEN and CDR2 SYDVKM. CDR3 length: 16 residues. J gave up 5 bases and V 1 base, and 8 bases lay outside the gene matches. DNA of the CDR3: TGTGCCAGCAGTTTATATGGCGGGAGTTTCGAAAACATTCAGTACTTC. Its protein is CASSLYGGSFENIQYF. Based on the CDR3 plus reference TRBV28 and TRBJ2-4, the full variable domain is DVKVTQSSRYLVKRTGEKVFLECVQDMDHENMFWYRQDPGLGLRLIYFSYDVKMKEKGDIPEGYSVSREKKERFSLILESASTNQTSMYLCASSLYGGSFENIQYFGAGTRLSVL.

The gene calls are TRBV7-9 and TRBJ1-3; a possible D gene is TRBD1 (5 bases). V lost 3 bases and J lost 3, with 18 bases in between. Germline loops: CDR1 SEHNR, CDR2 FQNEAQ (reference sequence). This CDR3 has 17 amino acids. CDR3 DNA: TGTGCCAGCAGCTTGGGGCCGGACACGGTTGATGGAAACACCATATATTTT. Encoded protein: CASSLGPDTVDGNTIYF.

This clone has a handful of counts. The V gene is TRBV18, the J gene TRBJ1-1; 7 positions agree with TRBD1. The length of the CDR3 is 14 residues. With 5 bases clipped from V and 3 bases from J, the junction kept 6 bases outside the gene matches. Germline V gene sequence: CDR1 KGHSH, CDR2 LQKENI. Here the CDR3 DNA reads TGTGCCAGCTCAGCGGACAGGTCGGACACTGAAGCTTTCTTT. Amino acids: CASSADRSDTEAFF.

The sample holds one count of this clone. The J gene is TRBJ1-1, the V gene TRBV25-1, with 7 bases matching TRBD1. After removal of 8 bases from V and 8 bases from J, the junction contained 8 bases not matched to a gene. CDR3 length: 12 residues. Germline V CDR1 and CDR2: MGHDK, SYGVNS. In DNA, the CDR3 is TGTGCCAGCTCGGACAGGTCTCGGGAAGCTTTCTTT. It is translated as CASSDRSREAFF.